This TCR beta chain comes out of a study of CD8+ T cells in alopecia areata (dated by TCRdb to the late 2010s). With respect to the entire study: Treated patients were enrolled in an open-label pilot trial of oral tofacitinib, 5 to 10 mg twice daily, for moderate-to-severe alopecia areata. Tofacitinib was administered for 6 to 18 months, and 6 months of follow-up off drug were then conducted to assess delayed response and recurrence. Disease severity in treated patients was measured with the SALT score, which quantifies the percentage of affected scalp surface area. To study T cell clonal expansion in alopecia areata, the researchers applied high-throughput TCRbeta sequencing to both the C3H/HeJ mouse model and human patients. In humans, TCRbeta sequencing was performed on scalp tissue and on sorted CD4+ and CD8+ peripheral blood T cells from healthy controls and from patients with patchy or totalis/universalis alopecia areata. Biopsies were taken from tofacitinib-treated patients at baseline and again at 4 and 24 weeks into treatment, and several of those patients also had a later scalp biopsy. Clonality in the scalp was compared among normal scalp (n=4), patchy alopecia areata scalp (n=8), and alopecia totalis/universalis scalp (n=8). RNA came from the PAXgene miRNA kit for fixed scalp, the miRNeasy kit for PBMCs, and the RNeasy kit for mouse skin. Amplification of TCRbeta CDR3 regions was done by immunoSEQ multiplex PCR using 35 Vbeta forward primers and 13 Jbeta reverse primers. The full study reports these points: Compared with normal scalp, lesional scalp, particularly in alopecia totalis/universalis, had higher clonality and more expanded CD8+ clones, which suggests antigenic drive. Scalp clonality and the number of expanded CD8+ clones among the top 100 scalp clones were significantly decreased by tofacitinib. Many expanded lesional clones were found to persist in scalp and blood during tofacitinib treatment, and relapse after treatment cessation may be partly explained by this persistence. Resident alphabeta T cells in normal human skin are also sequenced, complicating scalp TCR repertoire analysis, unlike mouse skin dominated by gammadelta T cells. Because the treated cohort was small and had only one nonresponder, larger studies are needed to examine links between baseline CD8+ expansion and response. Shared TCR sequences between patients were less evident than in mice, which may be partly attributable to HLA diversity in the patient population.

CDR1 and CDR2 are drawn from the germline V gene: MNHEY, SVGAGI. The cysteine opens and the phenylalanine closes a CDR3 of 14 amino acids. Just the 42-base CDR3 DNA is kept, in frame starting at base 1. The trim is 5 bases for V and 0 bases for J, with a gap of 11 bases between the germline ends. The library was generated by the immunoSEQ multiplex PCR assay. RNA was extracted from all samples and reverse transcribed into cDNA as template for TCR sequencing. SuperScript III was used for first-strand cDNA synthesis, primed with a 2:1 mix of oligo-dT and random hexamers. A synthetic immune receptor repertoire was used to assess amplification bias, and residual bias was removed computationally. The paper's processing steps were these. After raw reads were preprocessed to remove errors, the CDR3 was defined following IMGT conventions as running from the conserved cysteine to phenylalanine. Clonality was computed as 1 minus the Shannon entropy, with the entropy normalized by log2 of the number of productive unique TCRs. Whether scalp clones were CD4 or CD8 was inferred by matching scalp TCRbeta sequences against CD4 and CD8 repertoires sorted from blood. Imported from immuneACCESS, the table was reduced by TCRdb to in-frame sequences with V and J called. These copies leave out some clones; in studies compared against another copy, an unresolved V gene accounts for under half, and the cause of the remainder is not known. The V and J calls and clone size come from that table; D and trimming were worked out from the DNA. The sample data list approximately 280,000 clones, and roughly 64% of these were observed just once. In total, the top ten clones hold approximately 1.8% of the sample.

Read against the paper, the sample's time point label means: roughly 24 weeks on oral tofacitinib. Explained via the paper, the treatment or condition label denotes: oral pan-JAK inhibitor, 5-10 mg twice daily. From alopecia areata patients, peripheral blood was collected along with lesional scalp punch biopsies. PBMCs were isolated by density centrifugation and stained for CD3, CD4 and CD8, after which CD4+ and CD8+ T cells were sorted on a FACSAria. Regarding this clone: Its binding antigen is unknown. No base-level quality is on record; no much larger clone is a single base apart.

The receptor comes from a human donor with alopecia areata. The chain uses TRBV6-5 and TRBJ2-7; the D region possibly corresponds to TRBD2 (6 bases align). The sample in question was CD4+ T cells sorted from blood, obtained at week 24, from a patient treated with tofacitinib. The DNA is as follows: TGTGCCAGCAGTGGGACTGGGCGCTCCTACGAGCAGTACTTC. The resulting protein is CASSGTGRSYEQYF.